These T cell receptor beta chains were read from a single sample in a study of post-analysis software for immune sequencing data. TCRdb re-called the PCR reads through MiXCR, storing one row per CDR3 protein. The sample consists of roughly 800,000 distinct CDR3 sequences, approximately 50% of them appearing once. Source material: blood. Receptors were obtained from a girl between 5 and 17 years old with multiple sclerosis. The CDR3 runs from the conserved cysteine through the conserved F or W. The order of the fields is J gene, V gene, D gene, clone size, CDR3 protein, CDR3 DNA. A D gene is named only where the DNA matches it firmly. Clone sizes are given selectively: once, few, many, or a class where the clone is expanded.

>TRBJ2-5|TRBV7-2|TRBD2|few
CASSAGGSEQYF
TGTGCCAGCAGCGCCGGGGGGAGTGAGCAGTACTTC
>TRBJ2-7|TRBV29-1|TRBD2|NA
CSVTPGLAGGGEQYF
TGCAGCGTTACACCGGGACTAGCGGGAGGGGGAGAGCAGTACTTC
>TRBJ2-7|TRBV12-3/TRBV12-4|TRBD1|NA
CASSHRGPHHYEQYF
TGTGCCAGCAGCCACAGGGGCCCACACCATTACGAGCAGTACTTC
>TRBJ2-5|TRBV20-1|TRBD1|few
CSASGQGEETQYF
TGCAGTGCCTCCGGACAGGGAGAAGAGACCCAGTACTTC
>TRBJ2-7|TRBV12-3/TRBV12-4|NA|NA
CASSSGPRQAGVEQYF
TGTGCCAGCAGCTCCGGGCCCAGACAGGCCGGGGTGGAGCAGTACTTC
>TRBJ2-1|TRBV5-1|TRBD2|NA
CASSLELAGRTSRNEQFF
TGCGCCAGCAGCTTGGAACTAGCGGGGAGAACATCTCGCAATGAGCAGTTCTTC
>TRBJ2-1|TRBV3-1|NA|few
CASSQEGGRTGGNEQFF
TGTGCCAGCAGCCAAGAAGGGGGTCGGACAGGAGGGAATGAGCAGTTCTTC
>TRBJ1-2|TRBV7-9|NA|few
CASSSHLTAYGYTF
TGTGCCAGCAGCTCGCACCTGACAGCGTATGGCTACACCTTC
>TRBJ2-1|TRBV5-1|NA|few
CASSSDENEQFF
TGCGCCAGCAGTTCGGACGAAAATGAGCAGTTCTTC
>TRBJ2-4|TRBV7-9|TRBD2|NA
CASSVSGIAKNIQYF
TGTGCCAGCAGCGTTAGCGGGATAGCCAAAAACATTCAGTACTTC
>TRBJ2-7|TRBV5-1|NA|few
CASSFSGPPYEQYF
TGCGCCAGCAGCTTTTCGGGACCCCCCTACGAGCAGTACTTC
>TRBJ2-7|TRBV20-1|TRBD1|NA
CSARDLATGIGSYEQYF
TGCAGTGCTAGAGATTTGGCGACAGGGATCGGCTCCTACGAGCAGTACTTC
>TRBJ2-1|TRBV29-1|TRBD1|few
CSVAGQGYNEQFF
TGCAGCGTTGCTGGACAGGGTTACAATGAGCAGTTCTTC
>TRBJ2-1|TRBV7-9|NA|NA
CASSAGPGEQFF
TGTGCCAGCAGCGCAGGCCCCGGCGAGCAGTTCTTC
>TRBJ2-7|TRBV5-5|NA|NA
CASSLAVSGGYEQYF
TGTGCCAGCAGCTTGGCTGTCTCTGGGGGCTACGAGCAGTACTTC
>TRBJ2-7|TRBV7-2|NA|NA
CASSMGRTYEQYF
TGTGCCAGCAGTATGGGACGAACCTACGAGCAGTACTTC
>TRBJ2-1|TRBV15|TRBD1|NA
CATSRAGGAYNEQFF
TGTGCCACCAGCAGAGCAGGGGGTGCCTACAATGAGCAGTTCTTC
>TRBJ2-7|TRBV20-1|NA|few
CSATLPSYEQYF
TGCAGTGCTACCCTCCCCTCCTACGAGCAGTACTTC
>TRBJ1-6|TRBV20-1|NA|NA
CSAGPIVGNSPLHF
TGCAGTGCGGGCCCCATCGTGGGTAATTCACCCCTCCACTTT
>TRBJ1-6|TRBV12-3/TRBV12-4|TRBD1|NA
CASRWTGPNSPLHF
TGTGCCAGCAGGTGGACAGGGCCAAATTCACCCCTCCACTTT
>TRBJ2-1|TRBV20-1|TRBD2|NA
CSARPTSGKYNEQFF
TGCAGTGCTAGGCCGACTAGCGGTAAATACAATGAGCAGTTCTTC
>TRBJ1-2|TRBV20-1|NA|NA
CSASYGGKEDGYTF
TGCAGTGCTAGCTACGGGGGGAAGGAGGATGGCTACACCTTC
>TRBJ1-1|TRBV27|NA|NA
CASQEPTTEAFF
TGTGCCAGTCAGGAGCCGACCACTGAAGCTTTCTTT
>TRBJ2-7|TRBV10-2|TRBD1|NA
CASTWTGGRGSYEQYF
TGCGCCAGCACCTGGACAGGGGGAAGGGGTTCCTACGAGCAGTACTTC
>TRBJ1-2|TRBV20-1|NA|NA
CSASTGSSDGYTF
TGCAGTGCTAGTACAGGGAGTAGTGATGGCTACACCTTC
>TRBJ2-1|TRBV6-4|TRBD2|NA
CASSEATSGDYNEQFF
TGTGCCAGCAGTGAGGCGACTAGCGGGGACTACAATGAGCAGTTCTTC
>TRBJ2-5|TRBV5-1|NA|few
CASSLGWDPSKETQYF
TGCGCCAGCAGCTTGGGGTGGGACCCTTCCAAAGAGACCCAGTACTTC
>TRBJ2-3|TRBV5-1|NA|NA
CASSRPESTDTQYF
TGCGCCAGCAGCCGCCCAGAAAGCACAGATACGCAGTATTTT
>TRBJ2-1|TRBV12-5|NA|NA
CASGSGSHEQFF
TGTGCTAGTGGTTCTGGGTCGCATGAGCAGTTCTTC
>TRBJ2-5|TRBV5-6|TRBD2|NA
CASSLWASGRRETQYF
TGTGCCAGCAGCTTATGGGCTAGCGGGAGGCGAGAGACCCAGTACTTC
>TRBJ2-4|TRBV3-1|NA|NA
CASSQDKGGRWEQYF
TGTGCCAGCAGCCAAGATAAGGGGGGTCGATGGGAGCAGTACTTC
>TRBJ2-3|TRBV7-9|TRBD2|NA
CASSIIAGGSTDTQYF
TGTGCCAGCAGCATAATAGCGGGGGGCAGCACAGATACGCAGTATTTT
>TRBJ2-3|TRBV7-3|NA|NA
CASSLNAGGVDFTQYF
TGTGCCAGCAGCTTAAACGCGGGCGGGGTAGATTTTACGCAGTATTTT
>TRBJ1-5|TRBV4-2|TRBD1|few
CASSQVTGDPQHF
TGTGCCAGCAGCCAAGTAACAGGGGACCCCCAGCATTTT
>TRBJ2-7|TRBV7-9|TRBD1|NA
CASSAHTGVRSYEQYF
TGTGCCAGCAGCGCCCACACAGGGGTAAGATCCTACGAGCAGTACTTC
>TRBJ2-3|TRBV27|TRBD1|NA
CASSSGQGREADTQYF
TGTGCCAGCAGTTCCGGACAGGGGCGCGAAGCAGATACGCAGTATTTT
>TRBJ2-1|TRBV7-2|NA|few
CASSLDGVDEQFF
TGTGCCAGCAGCTTAGACGGAGTCGATGAGCAGTTCTTC
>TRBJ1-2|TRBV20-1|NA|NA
CSAIASGGYTF
TGCAGTGCCATAGCGTCGGGTGGCTACACCTTC
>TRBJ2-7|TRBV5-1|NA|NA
CASSYGTMGAYEQYF
TGCGCCAGCAGCTACGGGACCATGGGCGCCTACGAGCAGTACTTC
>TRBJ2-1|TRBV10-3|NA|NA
CAIKGGSSYNEQFF
TGTGCCATCAAGGGCGGCAGCTCCTACAATGAGCAGTTCTTC
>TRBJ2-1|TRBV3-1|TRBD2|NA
CASSQGLAVNNEQFF
TGTGCCAGCAGCCAAGGACTAGCGGTTAACAATGAGCAGTTCTTC
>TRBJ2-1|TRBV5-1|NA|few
CASSLEGLAGNNEQFF
TGCGCCAGCAGCTTGGAGGGACTGGCGGGAAACAATGAGCAGTTCTTC
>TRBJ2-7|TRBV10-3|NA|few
CAISDRAGEQYF
TGTGCCATCAGTGATCGGGCGGGCGAGCAGTACTTC
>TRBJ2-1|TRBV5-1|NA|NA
CASSLASGLAYNEQFF
TGCGCCAGCAGCTTGGCCTCGGGACTCGCCTACAATGAGCAGTTCTTC
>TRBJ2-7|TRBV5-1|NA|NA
CASSQGTTMSYEQYF
TGCGCCAGCAGCCAGGGGACCACAATGTCCTACGAGCAGTACTTC
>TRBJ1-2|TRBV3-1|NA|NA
CASSPRGQGKSGYTF
TGTGCCAGCAGCCCACGGGGGCAGGGAAAAAGTGGCTACACCTTC
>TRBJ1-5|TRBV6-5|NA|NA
CASSYSTGPNQPQHF
TGTGCCAGCAGTTACTCGACGGGACCTAATCAGCCCCAGCATTTT
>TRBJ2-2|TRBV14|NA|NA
CASSQESLRGGELFF
TGTGCCAGCAGCCAAGAATCCCTTCGGGGCGGGGAGCTGTTTTTT
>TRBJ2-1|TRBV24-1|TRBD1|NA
CATAGTGYNEQFF
TGTGCCACCGCCGGGACAGGGTACAATGAGCAGTTCTTC
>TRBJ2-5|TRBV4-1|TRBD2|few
CASSQALAGGGETQYF
TGCGCCAGCAGCCAAGCCCTAGCGGGAGGTGGAGAGACCCAGTACTTC
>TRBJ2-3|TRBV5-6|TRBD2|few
CASSWSGRVTDTQYF
TGTGCCAGCAGCTGGAGCGGGAGGGTCACAGATACGCAGTATTTT
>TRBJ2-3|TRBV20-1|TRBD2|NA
CSASILAGDEDTQYF
TGCAGTGCTAGTATCCTAGCGGGAGATGAGGATACGCAGTATTTT
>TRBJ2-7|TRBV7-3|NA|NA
CASSFDPYDEQYF
TGTGCCAGCAGCTTCGACCCATATGACGAGCAGTACTTC
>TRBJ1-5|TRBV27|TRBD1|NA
CASSLRDRAGQPQHF
TGTGCCAGCAGTTTACGGGACAGGGCAGGGCAGCCCCAGCATTTT